A selection of T cell receptor beta chains follows, all from one sample in a study of T cell responses to AZD1222 COVID-19 vaccine. This table comes from immunoSEQ multiplex PCR, and its TCRdb copy is limited to in-frame clones, with some not included. The table includes more than 140,000 clones, approximately 95% detected once. The sequencing here drew on peripheral blood, taken on day 0 of MenACWY control vaccination. The receptors were gathered from an adult in good health. Each CDR3 is given with its conserved first and last residue. The D gene is left open where the match is weak. The size entry is marked missing in some rows and otherwise reads once, few, many or a size class.

clone size: .; CDR3 length: 15; V gene: TRBV3-1/TRBV3-2; D gene: .; J gene: TRBJ1-5; CDR3 protein: CASSQGGPRGQPQHF; CDR3 DNA: TGTGCCAGCAGCCAAGGCGGCCCAAGAGGTCAGCCCCAGCATTTT
clone size: .; CDR3 length: 16; V gene: TRBV4-1; D gene: TRBD2; J gene: TRBJ2-2; CDR3 protein: CASSARLAGNTGELFF; CDR3 DNA: TGCGCCAGCAGCGCCCGACTAGCGGGGAACACCGGGGAGCTGTTTTTT
clone size: .; CDR3 length: 15; V gene: TRBV11-2; D gene: TRBD2; J gene: TRBJ2-1; CDR3 protein: CASSLGLAAYNEQFF; CDR3 DNA: TGTGCCAGCAGCTTAGGCCTAGCGGCCTACAATGAGCAGTTCTTC
clone size: .; CDR3 length: 15; V gene: TRBV5-1; D gene: .; J gene: TRBJ2-3; CDR3 protein: CASSLATASTDTQYF; CDR3 DNA: TGCGCCAGCAGCTTGGCGACAGCTAGCACAGATACGCAGTATTTT
clone size: .; CDR3 length: 16; V gene: TRBV5-1; D gene: TRBD1; J gene: TRBJ1-4; CDR3 protein: CASSFFGTGGNEKLFF; CDR3 DNA: TGCGCCAGCAGCTTTTTTGGGACAGGCGGAAATGAAAAACTGTTTTTT
clone size: .; CDR3 length: 14; V gene: TRBV6-2/TRBV6-3; D gene: .; J gene: TRBJ1-1; CDR3 protein: CASSYSAVFTEAFF; CDR3 DNA: TGTGCCAGCAGTTACTCGGCGGTTTTTACTGAAGCTTTCTTT
clone size: .; CDR3 length: 13; V gene: TRBV27; D gene: .; J gene: TRBJ1-5; CDR3 protein: CASSFRGNQPQHF; CDR3 DNA: TGTGCCAGCAGTTTTCGGGGGAATCAGCCCCAGCATTTT
clone size: .; CDR3 length: 15; V gene: TRBV28; D gene: TRBD1; J gene: TRBJ1-1; CDR3 protein: CASTRGTDMNTEAFF; CDR3 DNA: TGTGCCAGCACCCGGGGGACAGACATGAACACTGAAGCTTTCTTT
clone size: .; CDR3 length: 14; V gene: TRBV3-1/TRBV3-2; D gene: .; J gene: TRBJ1-6; CDR3 protein: CASSLPGQNSPLHF; CDR3 DNA: TGTGCCAGCAGTCTTCCGGGACAAAATTCACCCCTCCACTTT
clone size: once; CDR3 length: 14; V gene: TRBV6-1; D gene: .; J gene: TRBJ1-2; CDR3 protein: CASSERQASYGYTF; CDR3 DNA: TGTGCCAGCAGTGAAAGACAGGCCTCCTATGGCTACACCTTC
clone size: .; CDR3 length: 14; V gene: TRBV7-6; D gene: TRBD1; J gene: TRBJ1-1; CDR3 protein: CASSPMDRGFPAFF; CDR3 DNA: TGTGCCAGCAGCCCTATGGACAGGGGGTTTCCGGCTTTCTTT
clone size: .; CDR3 length: 16; V gene: TRBV7-2; D gene: TRBD2; J gene: TRBJ2-1; CDR3 protein: CASSPTPVAGNNEQFF; CDR3 DNA: TGTGCCAGCAGCCCCACCCCGGTAGCGGGGAACAATGAGCAGTTCTTC
clone size: .; CDR3 length: 13; V gene: TRBV2; D gene: .; J gene: TRBJ1-1; CDR3 protein: CASSSGGVTEAFF; CDR3 DNA: TGTGCCAGCAGTAGCGGGGGGGTCACTGAAGCTTTCTTT
clone size: .; CDR3 length: 15; V gene: TRBV19; D gene: .; J gene: TRBJ2-1; CDR3 protein: CASSIEATRGNEQFF; CDR3 DNA: TGTGCCAGTAGTATAGAGGCGACTAGGGGAAATGAGCAGTTCTTC
clone size: .; CDR3 length: 15; V gene: TRBV5-4; D gene: TRBD1; J gene: TRBJ1-3; CDR3 protein: CASSLEGQGGNTIYF; CDR3 DNA: TGTGCCAGCAGCTTGGAGGGACAGGGAGGAAACACCATATATTTT
clone size: .; CDR3 length: 15; V gene: TRBV4-1; D gene: TRBD1; J gene: TRBJ2-7; CDR3 protein: CASSHLGQGQNEQYF; CDR3 DNA: TGCGCCAGCAGCCACCTTGGACAGGGACAGAACGAGCAGTACTTC
clone size: .; CDR3 length: 16; V gene: TRBV28; D gene: .; J gene: TRBJ2-1; CDR3 protein: CASSLDRRGLKNEQFF; CDR3 DNA: TGTGCCAGCAGCCTAGACCGGAGGGGGTTGAAGAATGAGCAGTTCTTC
clone size: .; CDR3 length: 12; V gene: TRBV19; D gene: .; J gene: TRBJ1-1; CDR3 protein: CASGGSRTEAFF; CDR3 DNA: TGTGCCAGTGGGGGGAGTAGGACTGAAGCTTTCTTT
clone size: once; CDR3 length: 13; V gene: TRBV19; D gene: .; J gene: TRBJ1-1; CDR3 protein: CASRRDLNTEAFF; CDR3 DNA: TGTGCCAGTAGGCGAGACTTGAACACTGAAGCTTTCTTT
clone size: .; CDR3 length: 16; V gene: TRBV11-2; D gene: .; J gene: TRBJ1-6; CDR3 protein: CASSLLRGAGNSPLHF; CDR3 DNA: TGTGCCAGCAGCTTGCTTAGGGGGGCAGGAAATTCACCCCTCCACTTT
clone size: few; CDR3 length: 17; V gene: TRBV7-8; D gene: .; J gene: TRBJ2-7; CDR3 protein: CASSSRPRRALVSEQYF; CDR3 DNA: TGTGCCAGCAGCTCCCGCCCCCGACGGGCTTTGGTCAGTGAGCAGTACTTC
clone size: .; CDR3 length: 16; V gene: TRBV5-1; D gene: TRBD1; J gene: TRBJ1-4; CDR3 protein: CASSLGATGVSEKLFF; CDR3 DNA: TGCGCCAGCAGCTTGGGAGCGACAGGGGTTTCTGAAAAACTGTTTTTT
clone size: .; CDR3 length: 17; V gene: TRBV19; D gene: TRBD1; J gene: TRBJ1-4; CDR3 protein: CASSIPDRGRANEKLFF; CDR3 DNA: TGTGCCAGTAGTATTCCGGACAGGGGGCGCGCTAATGAAAAACTGTTTTTT
clone size: .; CDR3 length: 15; V gene: TRBV4-1; D gene: .; J gene: TRBJ2-1; CDR3 protein: CASSRESSSYNEQFF; CDR3 DNA: TGCGCCAGCAGCCGAGAGTCAAGCTCCTACAATGAGCAGTTCTTC
clone size: .; CDR3 length: 14; V gene: TRBV5-4; D gene: TRBD1; J gene: TRBJ1-2; CDR3 protein: CASSSEGTVGGYTF; CDR3 DNA: TGTGCCAGCAGCTCGGAAGGGACAGTCGGTGGCTACACCTTC
clone size: .; CDR3 length: 14; V gene: TRBV28; D gene: .; J gene: TRBJ2-5; CDR3 protein: CASSLFPLGETQYF; CDR3 DNA: TGTGCCAGCAGTTTATTCCCTTTAGGGGAGACCCAGTACTTC
clone size: .; CDR3 length: 13; V gene: TRBV10-3; D gene: .; J gene: TRBJ1-2; CDR3 protein: CAIRTEEGYGYTF; CDR3 DNA: TGTGCCATCAGGACAGAAGAGGGCTATGGCTACACCTTC
clone size: .; CDR3 length: 15; V gene: TRBV5-4; D gene: .; J gene: TRBJ1-2; CDR3 protein: CASSLDVGGVDGYTF; CDR3 DNA: TGTGCCAGCAGCTTGGACGTAGGTGGGGTGGACGGCTACACCTTC
clone size: .; CDR3 length: 13; V gene: TRBV12-3/TRBV12-4; D gene: TRBD1; J gene: TRBJ2-7; CDR3 protein: CASSNRQTGEQYF; CDR3 DNA: TGTGCCAGCAGCAACCGACAGACAGGGGAGCAGTACTTC
clone size: .; CDR3 length: 14; V gene: TRBV11-2; D gene: .; J gene: TRBJ1-1; CDR3 protein: CASSLAGVWTEAFF; CDR3 DNA: TGTGCCAGCAGCTTAGCAGGGGTTTGGACTGAAGCTTTCTTT
clone size: .; CDR3 length: 16; V gene: TRBV30; D gene: TRBD1; J gene: TRBJ1-2; CDR3 protein: CAWNLGTGLVTEGYTF; CDR3 DNA: TGTGCCTGGAATTTGGGGACAGGGTTAGTAACAGAAGGCTACACCTTC
clone size: once; CDR3 length: 16; V gene: TRBV5-6; D gene: .; J gene: TRBJ2-2; CDR3 protein: CASSSLGQGGTGELFF; CDR3 DNA: TGTGCCAGCAGCTCATTAGGCCAGGGTGGCACCGGGGAGCTGTTTTTT
clone size: .; CDR3 length: 15; V gene: TRBV10-3; D gene: TRBD2; J gene: TRBJ2-5; CDR3 protein: CAISESGGWKETQYF; CDR3 DNA: TGTGCCATCAGTGAGTCGGGGGGGTGGAAAGAGACCCAGTACTTC
clone size: .; CDR3 length: 13; V gene: TRBV29-1; D gene: .; J gene: TRBJ2-1; CDR3 protein: CSVESSDRWEQFF; CDR3 DNA: TGCAGCGTTGAATCGAGCGACCGGTGGGAGCAGTTCTTC
clone size: .; CDR3 length: 16; V gene: TRBV7-6; D gene: TRBD1; J gene: TRBJ2-5; CDR3 protein: CASTPDRDRYQETQYF; CDR3 DNA: TGTGCCAGCACCCCGGACAGGGACCGGTACCAAGAGACCCAGTACTTC
clone size: once; CDR3 length: 13; V gene: TRBV7-2; D gene: .; J gene: TRBJ2-3; CDR3 protein: CASRQTGTDTQYF; CDR3 DNA: TGTGCCAGCAGACAAACTGGCACAGATACGCAGTATTTT
clone size: .; CDR3 length: 15; V gene: TRBV2; D gene: TRBD2; J gene: TRBJ2-5; CDR3 protein: CASSEASGGGETQYF; CDR3 DNA: TGTGCCAGCAGTGAAGCTAGCGGGGGAGGGGAGACCCAGTACTTC
clone size: .; CDR3 length: 16; V gene: TRBV27; D gene: .; J gene: TRBJ2-7; CDR3 protein: CASSPVVGRASYEQYF; CDR3 DNA: TGTGCCAGCAGTCCCGTAGTTGGGCGGGCCTCCTACGAGCAGTACTTC
clone size: .; CDR3 length: 14; V gene: TRBV28; D gene: .; J gene: TRBJ1-6; CDR3 protein: CASSRFQANSPLHF; CDR3 DNA: TGTGCCAGCAGTCGTTTCCAAGCGAATTCACCCCTCCACTTT
clone size: .; CDR3 length: 17; V gene: TRBV6-1; D gene: TRBD1; J gene: TRBJ1-1; CDR3 protein: CASSDFTGGRRNTEAFF; CDR3 DNA: TGTGCCAGCAGTGATTTTACAGGGGGCAGGAGGAACACTGAAGCTTTCTTT
clone size: .; CDR3 length: 13; V gene: TRBV19; D gene: .; J gene: TRBJ1-1; CDR3 protein: CASSVRGVTEAFF; CDR3 DNA: TGTGCCAGTAGTGTTAGGGGCGTCACTGAAGCTTTCTTT
clone size: .; CDR3 length: 13; V gene: TRBV16; D gene: .; J gene: TRBJ1-5; CDR3 protein: CASSLDRAAPQHF; CDR3 DNA: TGTGCCAGCAGCCTTGACAGAGCTGCGCCCCAGCATTTT
clone size: .; CDR3 length: 17; V gene: TRBV5-1; D gene: TRBD2; J gene: TRBJ2-1; CDR3 protein: CASSSRLAGGKMNEQFF; CDR3 DNA: TGCGCCAGCAGCAGTCGACTAGCGGGAGGTAAGATGAATGAGCAGTTCTTC
clone size: .; CDR3 length: 13; V gene: TRBV28; D gene: .; J gene: TRBJ1-2; CDR3 protein: CASSTQGFGGYTF; CDR3 DNA: TGTGCCAGCAGCACACAGGGTTTTGGGGGCTACACCTTC